This T cell receptor (beta chain) was obtained from a study of T cell responses to AZD1222 COVID-19 vaccine. Whole-study results and caveats: White British donors predominated, females outnumbered males, and clonal diversity was possibly underestimated. Within unmutated variant regions lay the reported targets of nearly half of spike-specific TCRs. Sampling that yielded the repertoires occurred only after the peak T cell response.

Trimming removed 6 bases from V and 8 bases from J; junction bases left unmatched: 8. The CDR3 length is 15 residues. Germline V gives CDR1 MNHEY, CDR2 SVGAGI. Whether given at about 4 or about 12 weeks, second doses were pooled. A word on this clone: Antigen: not known.

Here immunoSEQ multiplex PCR was the method, and the copy in TCRdb shows in-frame clones only, minus some. The profile covers 70,000 to 95,000 clones, with about 91% appearing a single time and 6.5% to 9.5% taken by the ten largest. Sample: peripheral blood, taken 28 days after the second AZD1222 dose. The receptor was isolated from an adult who received the AZD1222 COVID-19 vaccine. The gene calls are TRBV6-5 and TRBJ1-6, with 9 bases aligning to TRBD1. This CDR3 reads CASSPLDRGYSPLHF. The CDR3, as DNA: TGTGCCAGCAGCCCCCTGGACAGGGGTTATTCACCCCTCCACTTT.